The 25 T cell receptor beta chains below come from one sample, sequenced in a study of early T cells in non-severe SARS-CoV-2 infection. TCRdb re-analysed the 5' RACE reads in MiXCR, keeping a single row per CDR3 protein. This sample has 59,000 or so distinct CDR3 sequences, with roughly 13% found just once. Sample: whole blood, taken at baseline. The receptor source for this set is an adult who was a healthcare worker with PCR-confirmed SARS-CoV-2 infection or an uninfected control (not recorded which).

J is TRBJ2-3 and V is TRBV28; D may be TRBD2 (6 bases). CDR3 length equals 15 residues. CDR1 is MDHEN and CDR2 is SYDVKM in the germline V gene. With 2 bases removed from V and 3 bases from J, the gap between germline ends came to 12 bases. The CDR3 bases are TGTGCCAGCAGTTTAGGCCATGGGGGGACAGATACGCAGTATTTT. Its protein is CASSLGHGGTDTQYF.

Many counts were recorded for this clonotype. CDR3 amino acids: CASTSRRGGEKLFF. The CDR3 DNA reads as TGTGCCAGCACCTCGAGAAGGGGAGGTGAAAAACTGTTTTTT. The chain employs TRBV28 and TRBJ1-4; D possibly corresponds to TRBD1 (5 bases). The germline gives CDR1 MDHEN, CDR2 SYDVKM. The CDR3 covers 14 residues. V gave up 7 bases and J gave up 7 bases, with 16 bases separating them.

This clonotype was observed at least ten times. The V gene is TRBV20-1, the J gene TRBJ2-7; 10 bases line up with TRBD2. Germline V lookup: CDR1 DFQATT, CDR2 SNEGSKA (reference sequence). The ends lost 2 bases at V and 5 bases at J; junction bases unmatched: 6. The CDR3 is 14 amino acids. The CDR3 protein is CSARPAGLADEQYF. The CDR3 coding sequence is TGCAGTGCTAGACCCGCCGGACTAGCGGACGAGCAGTACTTC.

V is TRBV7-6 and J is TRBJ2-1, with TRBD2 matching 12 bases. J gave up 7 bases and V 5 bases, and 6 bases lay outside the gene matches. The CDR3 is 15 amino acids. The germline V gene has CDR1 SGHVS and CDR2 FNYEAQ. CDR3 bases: TGTGCCAGCAGCACGGGACTAGCGGGCGATAATGAGCAGTTCTTC. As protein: CASSTGLAGDNEQFF.

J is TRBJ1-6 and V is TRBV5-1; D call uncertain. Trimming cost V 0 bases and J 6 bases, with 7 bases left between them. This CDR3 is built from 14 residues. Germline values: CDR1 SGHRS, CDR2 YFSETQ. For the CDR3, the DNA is TGCGCCAGCAGCTTGGAGATCGGTAATTCACCCCTCCACTTT. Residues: CASSLEIGNSPLHF.

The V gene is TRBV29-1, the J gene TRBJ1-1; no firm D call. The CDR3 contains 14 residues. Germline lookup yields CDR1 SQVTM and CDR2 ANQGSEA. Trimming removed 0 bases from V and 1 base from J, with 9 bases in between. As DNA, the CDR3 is TGCAGCGTTGAAGATCTTGGCCGGAACACTGAAGCTTTCTTT. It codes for CSVEDLGRNTEAFF.

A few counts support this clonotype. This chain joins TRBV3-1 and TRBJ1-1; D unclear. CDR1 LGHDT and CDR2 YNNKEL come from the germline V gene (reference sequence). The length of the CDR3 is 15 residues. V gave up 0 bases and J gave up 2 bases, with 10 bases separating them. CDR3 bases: TGTGCCAGCAGCCAAGATGTCGGGTTTAACACTGAAGCTTTCTTT. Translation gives CASSQDVGFNTEAFF.

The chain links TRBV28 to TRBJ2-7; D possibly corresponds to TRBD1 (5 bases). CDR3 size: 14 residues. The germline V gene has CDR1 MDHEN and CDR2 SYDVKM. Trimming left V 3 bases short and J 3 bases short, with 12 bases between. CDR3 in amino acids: CASSFQGVGYEQYF. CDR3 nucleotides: TGTGCCAGCAGTTTTCAGGGTGTAGGCTACGAGCAGTACTTC.

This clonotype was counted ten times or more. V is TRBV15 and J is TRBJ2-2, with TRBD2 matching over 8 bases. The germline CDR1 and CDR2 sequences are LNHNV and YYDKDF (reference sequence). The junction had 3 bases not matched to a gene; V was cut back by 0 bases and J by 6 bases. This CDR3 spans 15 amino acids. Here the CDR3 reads CATSREGLAPGELFF. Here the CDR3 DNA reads TGTGCCACCAGCAGAGAAGGACTAGCCCCCGGGGAGCTGTTTTTT. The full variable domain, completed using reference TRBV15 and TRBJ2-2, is DAMVIQNPRYQVTQFGKPVTLSCSQTLNHNVMYWYQQKSSQAPKLLFHYYDKDFNNEADTPDNFQSRRPNTSFCFLDIRSPGLGDTAMYLCATSREGLAPGELFFGEGSRLTVL.

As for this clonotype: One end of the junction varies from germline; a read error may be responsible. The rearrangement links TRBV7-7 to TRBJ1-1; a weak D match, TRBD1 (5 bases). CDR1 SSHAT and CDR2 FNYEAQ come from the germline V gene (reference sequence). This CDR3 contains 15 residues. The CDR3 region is CASSPPGGADTEAFF. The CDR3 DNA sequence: TGTGCTAGCAGCCCCCCTGGAGGGGCGGACACTGAAGCTTTCTTT.

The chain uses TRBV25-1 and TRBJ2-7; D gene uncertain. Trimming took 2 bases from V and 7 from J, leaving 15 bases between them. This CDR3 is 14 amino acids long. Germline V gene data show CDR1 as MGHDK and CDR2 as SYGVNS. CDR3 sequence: CASSEAELDGEQYF. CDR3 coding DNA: TGTGCCAGCAGTGAAGCGGAGTTGGATGGGGAGCAGTACTTC.

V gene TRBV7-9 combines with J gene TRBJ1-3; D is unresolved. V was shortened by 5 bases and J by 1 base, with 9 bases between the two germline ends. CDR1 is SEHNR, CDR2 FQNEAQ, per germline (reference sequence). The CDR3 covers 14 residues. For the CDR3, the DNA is TGTGCCAGCAGCCGATCAGATTCTGGAAACACCATATATTTT. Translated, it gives CASSRSDSGNTIYF.

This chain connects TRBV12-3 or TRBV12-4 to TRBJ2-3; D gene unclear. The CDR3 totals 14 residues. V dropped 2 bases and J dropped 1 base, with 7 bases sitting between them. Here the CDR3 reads CASSLYEGTDTQYF. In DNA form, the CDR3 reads TGTGCCAGCAGTTTATACGAGGGCACAGATACGCAGTATTTT.

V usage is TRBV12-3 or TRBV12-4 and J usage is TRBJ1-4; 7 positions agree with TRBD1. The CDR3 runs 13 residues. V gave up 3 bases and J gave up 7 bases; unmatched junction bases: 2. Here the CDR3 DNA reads TGTGCCAGCAGTTTCGGGACAGCTGAAAAACTGTTTTTT. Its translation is CASSFGTAEKLFF.

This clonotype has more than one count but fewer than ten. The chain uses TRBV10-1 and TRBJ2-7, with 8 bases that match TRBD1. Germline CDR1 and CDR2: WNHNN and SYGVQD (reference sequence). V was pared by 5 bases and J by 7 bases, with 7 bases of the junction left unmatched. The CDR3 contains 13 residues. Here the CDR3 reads CASSSQGAREQYF. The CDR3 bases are TGCGCCAGCAGTTCCCAGGGGGCGCGGGAGCAGTACTTC.

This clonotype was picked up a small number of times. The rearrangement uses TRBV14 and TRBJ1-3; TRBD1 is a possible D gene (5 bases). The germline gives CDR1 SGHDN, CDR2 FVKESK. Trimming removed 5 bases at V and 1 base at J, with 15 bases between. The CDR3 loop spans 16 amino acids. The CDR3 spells CASSGTGHLSGNTIYF. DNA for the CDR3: TGTGCCAGCAGCGGAACAGGCCATCTTTCTGGAAACACCATATATTTT.

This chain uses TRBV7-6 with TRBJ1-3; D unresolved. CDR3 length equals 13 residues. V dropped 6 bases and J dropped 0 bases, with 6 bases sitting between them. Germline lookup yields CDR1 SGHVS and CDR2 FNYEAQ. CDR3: CASRSDSGNTIYF. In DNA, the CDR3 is TGTGCCAGCAGATCAGACTCTGGAAACACCATATATTTT.

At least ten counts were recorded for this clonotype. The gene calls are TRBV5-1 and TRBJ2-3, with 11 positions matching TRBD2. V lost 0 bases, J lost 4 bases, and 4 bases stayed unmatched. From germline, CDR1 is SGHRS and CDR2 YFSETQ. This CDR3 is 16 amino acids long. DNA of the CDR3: TGCGCCAGCAGCTTGGATAGCGGGAGGGCCTCAGATACGCAGTATTTT. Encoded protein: CASSLDSGRASDTQYF.

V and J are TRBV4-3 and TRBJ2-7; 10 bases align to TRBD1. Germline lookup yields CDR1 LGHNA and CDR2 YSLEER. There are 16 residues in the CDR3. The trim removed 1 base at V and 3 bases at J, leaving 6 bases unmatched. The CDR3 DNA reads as TGCGCCAGCAGCCAAGGATCCGGGACAGGGGTCTACGAGCAGTACTTC. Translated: CASSQGSGTGVYEQYF.

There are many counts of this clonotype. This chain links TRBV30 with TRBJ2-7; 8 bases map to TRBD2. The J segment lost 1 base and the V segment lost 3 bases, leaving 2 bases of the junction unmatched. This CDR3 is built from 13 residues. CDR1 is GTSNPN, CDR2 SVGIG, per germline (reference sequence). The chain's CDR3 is CAWRLAESYEQYF. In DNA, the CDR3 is TGTGCCTGGAGACTAGCGGAATCCTACGAGCAGTACTTC.

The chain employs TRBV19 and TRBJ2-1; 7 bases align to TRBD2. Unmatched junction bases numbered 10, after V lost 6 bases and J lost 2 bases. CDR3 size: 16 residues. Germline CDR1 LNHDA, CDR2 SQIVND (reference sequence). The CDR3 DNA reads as TGTGCCAGTAGGACCCAAGCGGGAACCGCCTACAATGAGCAGTTCTTC. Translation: CASRTQAGTAYNEQFF.

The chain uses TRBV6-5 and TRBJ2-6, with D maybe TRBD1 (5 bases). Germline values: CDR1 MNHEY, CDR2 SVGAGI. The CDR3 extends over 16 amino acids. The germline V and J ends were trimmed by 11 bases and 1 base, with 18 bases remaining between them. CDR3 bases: TGTGCCCCCCCTCCCCCCAGGGCGTCTGGGGCCAACGTCCTGACTTTC. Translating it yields CAPPPPRASGANVLTF.

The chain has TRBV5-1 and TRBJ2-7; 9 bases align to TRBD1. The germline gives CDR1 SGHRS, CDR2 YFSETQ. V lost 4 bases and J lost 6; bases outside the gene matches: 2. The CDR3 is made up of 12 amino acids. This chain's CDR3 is CASSTGGGEQYF. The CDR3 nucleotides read TGCGCCAGCAGCACAGGGGGCGGCGAGCAGTACTTC. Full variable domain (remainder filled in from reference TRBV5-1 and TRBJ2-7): KAGVTQTPRYLIKTRGQQVTLSCSPISGHRSVSWYQQTPGQGLQFLFEYFSETQRNKGNFPGRFSGRQFSNSRSEMNVSTLELGDSALYLCASSTGGGEQYFGPGTRLTVT.

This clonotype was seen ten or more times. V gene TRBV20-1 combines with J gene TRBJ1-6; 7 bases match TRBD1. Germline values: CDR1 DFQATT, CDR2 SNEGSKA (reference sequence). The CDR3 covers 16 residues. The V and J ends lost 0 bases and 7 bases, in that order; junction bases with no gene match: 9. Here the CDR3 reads CSARDPRGDRNSPLHF. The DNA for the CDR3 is TGCAGTGCTAGAGATCCTAGGGGGGACAGAAATTCACCCCTCCACTTT.

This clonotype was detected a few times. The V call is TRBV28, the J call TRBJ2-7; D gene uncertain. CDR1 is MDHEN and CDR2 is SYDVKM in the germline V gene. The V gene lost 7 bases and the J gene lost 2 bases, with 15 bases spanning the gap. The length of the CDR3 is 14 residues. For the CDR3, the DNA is TGTGCCAGCACCGCACCGGACGTCGCCTACGAGCAGTACTTC. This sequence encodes CASTAPDVAYEQYF.